The 18 T cell receptor beta chains below come from one sample, sequenced in a study of Ad26.COV2.S vaccination and SARS-CoV-2 variants. The data were produced by immunoSEQ multiplex PCR, yet TCRdb's version contains in-frame clones alone and is incomplete. The data show roughly 420,000 clones, roughly 90% seen once. Regarding treatment: about 20 received Ad26.COV2.S at low or high dose, single or two shots; five or six received placebo; per-sample allocation not given. Samples analyzed were those drawn on day 63 after the first vaccine or placebo injection. Sample: peripheral blood, taken in a trial of Ad26.COV2.S vaccine versus placebo. The source of these receptors is a person aged 18 to 59 who received the Ad26.COV2.S COVID-19 vaccine or a placebo.

The CDR3 reads CASSDRVETQYF. CDR3 bases: TGTGCCAGCAGCGACAGGGTAGAGACCCAGTACTTC. The chain has TRBV5-4 and TRBJ2-5; 7 bases line up with TRBD1. The CDR3 has 12 amino acids. After removal of 4 bases from V and 4 bases from J, the junction contained 1 base not matched to a gene. Germline values: CDR1 SGHNT, CDR2 YYREEE (reference sequence).

The rearrangement links TRBV18 to TRBJ2-7, with D unresolved. The CDR3 consists of 15 residues. Trimming removed 2 bases from V and 0 bases from J, with 11 bases in between. Per germline, CDR1 KGHSH and CDR2 LQKENI. The CDR3 DNA follows: TGTGCCAGCTCACCAGTGCTAGACGTCTCCTACGAGCAGTACTTC. It specifies CASSPVLDVSYEQYF.

The chain joins TRBV28 to TRBJ1-5; D might be TRBD1 (5 bases). Per the germline V gene, CDR1 is MDHEN and CDR2 is SYDVKM. V shed 2 bases and J shed 7 bases, with 15 bases lying between them. CDR3 length: 15 amino acids. The CDR3 DNA is TGTGCCAGCAGTTTAGGAATAGGGGTAGACCAGCCCCAGCATTTT. Amino acid sequence: CASSLGIGVDQPQHF.

This chain joins TRBV5-8 and TRBJ2-5; D gene unclear. Looked up from germline, CDR1 is SGHTS and CDR2 is YDEGEE. Trimming removed 0 bases at V and 3 bases at J, with 9 bases between. This CDR3 spans 14 amino acids. This CDR3 reads CASSLARTKETQYF. The CDR3 DNA reads as TGTGCCAGCAGCTTGGCCCGAACCAAAGAGACCCAGTACTTC.

A single count supports this clone. The rearrangement joins TRBV29-1 to TRBJ1-1; D not certain. V was clipped by 4 bases and J by 1 base, with 7 bases between them. This CDR3 has 12 residues. Germline V gives CDR1 SQVTM, CDR2 ANQGSEA. The CDR3 here is CSVVWQNTEAFF. CDR3 DNA: TGCAGCGTTGTATGGCAGAACACTGAAGCTTTCTTT.

V and J are TRBV7-2 and TRBJ2-7; the D is unclear. The V gene lost 1 base and the J gene lost 3 bases, with 19 bases spanning the gap. The CDR3 extends over 17 amino acids. Per germline, CDR1 SGHTA and CDR2 FQGNSA. In DNA form, the CDR3 reads TGTGCCAGCAGCTTAGTCTCTTCGGGTCGGTCCTACTACGAGCAGTACTTC. Protein: CASSLVSSGRSYYEQYF. Full variable domain (rest looked up from reference TRBV7-2 and TRBJ2-7): GAGVSQSPSNKVTEKGKDVELRCDPISGHTALYWYRQSLGQGLEFLIYFQGNSAPDKSGLPSDRFSAERTGGSVSTLTIQRTQQEDSAVYLCASSLVSSGRSYYEQYFGPGTRLTVT.

The rearrangement uses TRBV18 and TRBJ1-1; D remains unclear. This CDR3 has 14 amino acids. With 3 bases removed from V and 3 bases from J, the gap between germline ends came to 11 bases. CDR1 is KGHSH, CDR2 LQKENI, per germline. The CDR3, as DNA: TGTGCCAGCTCACCCCAAATCCGGGACACTGAAGCTTTCTTT. It specifies CASSPQIRDTEAFF.

V is TRBV7-2 and J is TRBJ2-3; TRBD1 might be the D (7 bases). This CDR3 has 17 residues. V dropped 1 base and J dropped 4 bases, with 18 bases sitting between them. Germline V CDR1 and CDR2: SGHTA, FQGNSA. The CDR3: CASSLGGGGQGADTQYF. CDR3 nucleotide sequence: TGTGCCAGCAGCTTAGGTGGTGGAGGGCAGGGGGCAGATACGCAGTATTTT.

The rearrangement links TRBV5-4 to TRBJ2-1, with D perhaps matching TRBD1 or TRBD2 (6 bases each). V was cut by 2 bases and J by 5 bases, with 14 bases left in between. Germline CDR1 reads SGHNT; CDR2 reads YYREEE (reference sequence). This CDR3 spans 15 amino acids. CDR3 in DNA: TGTGCCAGCAGCTTAAAGTCGGGGGCTCACAATGAGCAGTTCTTC. Translation: CASSLKSGAHNEQFF.

The chain recombines TRBV27 with TRBJ2-7, with TRBD1 identical over 7 bases. Germline V CDR1 and CDR2: MNHEY, SMNVEV (reference sequence). Trimming took 4 bases from V and 1 from J; bases not matched to a gene: 10. The CDR3 spans 16 residues. The CDR3 DNA is TGTGCCAGCAGTTCATTCGGGACAGAAACTTCCTACGAGCAGTACTTC. Its translation: CASSSFGTETSYEQYF.

J is TRBJ2-1 and V is TRBV6-2 or TRBV6-3, with 11 bases lining up with TRBD2. With V trimmed by 0 bases and J by 0 bases, 4 bases remained unmatched. The CDR3 spans 18 residues. From germline, CDR1 is MNHEY and CDR2 SVGEGT. CDR3 amino acids: CASSYSLLAGASYNEQFF. CDR3 nucleotide sequence: TGTGCCAGCAGTTACTCTCTACTAGCGGGGGCCTCCTACAATGAGCAGTTCTTC.

This clone was detected once. The chain recombines TRBV7-9 with TRBJ2-2; D is unclear. This CDR3 is 16 amino acids long. CDR1 is SEHNR, CDR2 FQNEAQ, per germline (reference sequence). V was clipped by 4 bases and J by 4 bases, with 16 bases between them. CDR3 sequence reads: CASSSPFGSITGELFF. The CDR3 DNA reads as TGTGCCAGCAGCTCCCCCTTTGGCAGCATCACCGGGGAGCTGTTTTTT.

J is TRBJ2-3 and V is TRBV23-1; D remains unclear. TRBV23-1 carries the ORF label, with uncertain function. V lost 2 bases to trimming and J lost 1 base, with 19 bases between them. This CDR3 comprises 18 residues. CDR3 region: CASSQKIVELPGTDTQYF. The CDR3 DNA sequence: TGCGCCAGCAGTCAAAAAATAGTAGAGCTTCCCGGCACAGATACGCAGTATTTT.

The chain employs TRBV19 and TRBJ2-5; 11 bases are shared with TRBD1. CDR1 is LNHDA, CDR2 SQIVND, per germline (reference sequence). The CDR3 runs to 14 residues. Trimming cost V 8 bases and J 1 base; bases outside gene matches: 3. The CDR3 is CASSGTGGQETQYF. The CDR3 nucleotides are TGTGCCAGTTCCGGGACAGGGGGCCAAGAGACCCAGTACTTC.

The rearrangement uses TRBV9 and TRBJ2-7, with TRBD2 matching 7 bases. This CDR3 has 14 residues. The V segment lost 1 base and the J segment 5 bases; nucleotides outside the gene matches: 6. Germline V gene sequence: CDR1 SGDLS, CDR2 YYNGEE. CDR3 residues: CASSVLSAGDEQYF. CDR3 DNA: TGTGCCAGCAGCGTATTGTCGGCGGGAGACGAGCAGTACTTC. The whole variable domain, remainder taken from reference TRBV9 and TRBJ2-7, is DSGVTQTPKHLITATGQRVTLRCSPRSGDLSVYWYQQSLDQGLQFLIQYYNGEERAKGNILERFSAQQFPDLHSELNLSSLELGDSALYFCASSVLSAGDEQYFGPGTRLTVT.

The CDR3 spells CASSKGTGGERSTNEKLFF. CDR3 nucleotide sequence: TGTGCCAGCAGCAAAGGGACAGGGGGCGAGAGATCAACTAATGAAAAACTGTTTTTT. This chain links TRBV21-1 with TRBJ1-4; TRBD1, as called in the table, went unchecked against the DNA. TRBV21-1 is deemed a pseudogene. The CDR3 covers 19 residues.

The V gene is TRBV30, the J gene TRBJ2-5; D unclear. The CDR3 length is 13 residues. CDR1 is GTSNPN and CDR2 is SVGIG in the germline V gene (reference sequence). V dropped 0 bases and J dropped 5 bases, with 10 bases sitting between them. The CDR3 loop is CAWSVTGVETQYF. DNA of the CDR3: TGTGCCTGGAGTGTAACCGGAGTGGAGACCCAGTACTTC.

This chain uses TRBV4-3 with TRBJ2-1; 7 nucleotides match TRBD2. Unmatched junction bases numbered 6, after V lost 6 bases and J lost 7 bases. The CDR3 runs 13 residues. Germline lookup yields CDR1 LGHNA and CDR2 YSLEER. CDR3 region: CASSRTSGNEQFF. In DNA form, the CDR3 reads TGCGCCAGCAGTCGGACTAGTGGTAATGAGCAGTTCTTC.